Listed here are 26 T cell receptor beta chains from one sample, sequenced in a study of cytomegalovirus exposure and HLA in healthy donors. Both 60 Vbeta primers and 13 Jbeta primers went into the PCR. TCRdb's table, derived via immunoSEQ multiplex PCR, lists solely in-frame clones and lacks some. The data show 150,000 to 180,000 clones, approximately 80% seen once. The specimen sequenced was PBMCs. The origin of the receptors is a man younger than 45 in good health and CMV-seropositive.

The CDR3 loop is CASSPLGGGNQPQHF. The CDR3 DNA is TGTGCCAGCTCACCATTAGGAGGGGGCAATCAGCCCCAGCATTTT. The chain is built from TRBV18 and TRBJ1-5; D is possibly TRBD1 (5 bases). The CDR3 runs 15 residues. Germline loops: CDR1 KGHSH, CDR2 LQKENI. Trimming removed 2 bases at V and 2 bases at J, with 10 bases between.

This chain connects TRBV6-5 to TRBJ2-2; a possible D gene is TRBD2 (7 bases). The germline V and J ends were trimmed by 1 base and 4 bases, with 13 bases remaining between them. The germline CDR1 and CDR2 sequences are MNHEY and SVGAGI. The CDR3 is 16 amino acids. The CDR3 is CASSYYRRGGTGELFF. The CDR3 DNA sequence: TGTGCCAGCAGTTACTACAGGAGGGGGGGCACCGGGGAGCTGTTTTTT.

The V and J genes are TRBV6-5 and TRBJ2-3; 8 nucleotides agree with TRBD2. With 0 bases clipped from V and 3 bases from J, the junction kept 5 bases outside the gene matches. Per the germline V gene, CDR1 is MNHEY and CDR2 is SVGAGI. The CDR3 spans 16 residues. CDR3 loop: CASSYSIREGTDTQYF. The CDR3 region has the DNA TGTGCCAGCAGTTACTCGATCCGGGAGGGGACAGATACGCAGTATTTT.

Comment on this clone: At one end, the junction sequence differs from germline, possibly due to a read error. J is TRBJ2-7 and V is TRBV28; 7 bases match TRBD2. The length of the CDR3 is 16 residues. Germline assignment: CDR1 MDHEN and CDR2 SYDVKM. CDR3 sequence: CANSLSASGTSYEQYF. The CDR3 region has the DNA TGTGCCAACAGTTTATCGGCTAGCGGTACCTCCTACGAGCAGTACTTC.

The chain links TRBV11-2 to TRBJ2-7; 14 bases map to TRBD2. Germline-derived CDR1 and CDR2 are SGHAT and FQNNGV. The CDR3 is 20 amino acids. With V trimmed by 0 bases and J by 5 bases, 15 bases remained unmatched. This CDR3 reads CASSLEWGLAGVPGHNEQYF. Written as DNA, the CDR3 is TGTGCCAGCAGCTTAGAATGGGGACTAGCGGGAGTTCCAGGCCACAACGAGCAGTACTTC.

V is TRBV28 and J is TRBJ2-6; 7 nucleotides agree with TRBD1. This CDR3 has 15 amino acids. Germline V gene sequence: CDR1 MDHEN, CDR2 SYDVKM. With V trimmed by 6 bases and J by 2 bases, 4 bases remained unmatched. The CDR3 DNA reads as TGTGCCAGCAGGTTGACAGGGACTGGGGCCAACGTCCTGACTTTC. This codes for CASRLTGTGANVLTF.

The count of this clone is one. The CDR3 DNA sequence: TGTGCCAGCAGTAGGGACAGTCGCGATCAGCCCCAGCATTTT. Its translation is CASSRDSRDQPQHF. The chain joins TRBV6-5 to TRBJ1-5, with 7 bases lining up with TRBD1. V lost 5 bases, J lost 5 bases, and 6 bases stayed unmatched. The CDR3 sequence is 14 residues long. CDR1 MNHEY and CDR2 SVGAGI come from the germline V gene.

The CDR3 DNA is TGTGCCAGCAGTTTGGCAGGGGGCTGGAGCAATCAGCCCCAGCATTTT. It translates to CASSLAGGWSNQPQHF. V and J are TRBV28 and TRBJ1-5; 8 nucleotides agree with TRBD1. Per the germline V gene, CDR1 is MDHEN and CDR2 is SYDVKM. With 3 bases clipped from V and 1 base from J, the junction kept 5 bases outside the gene matches. This CDR3 contains 16 residues.

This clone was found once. The DNA of the CDR3 is TGTGCCAGCAGCTTATACGGGGGAGCCTACAATGAGCAGTTCTTC. Its translation is CASSLYGGAYNEQFF. V and J are TRBV7-6 and TRBJ2-1; D perhaps matches TRBD2 (6 bases). Per germline, CDR1 SGHVS and CDR2 FNYEAQ. This CDR3 has 15 amino acids. V was trimmed by 2 bases and J by 2 bases, leaving 10 bases between them.

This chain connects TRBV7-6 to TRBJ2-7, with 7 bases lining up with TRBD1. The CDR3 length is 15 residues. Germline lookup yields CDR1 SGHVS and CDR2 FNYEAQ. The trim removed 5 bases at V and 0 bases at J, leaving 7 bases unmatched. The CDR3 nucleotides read TGTGCCAGCAGCCCAGAGGGGGCGTTCTCCTACGAGCAGTACTTC. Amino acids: CASSPEGAFSYEQYF.

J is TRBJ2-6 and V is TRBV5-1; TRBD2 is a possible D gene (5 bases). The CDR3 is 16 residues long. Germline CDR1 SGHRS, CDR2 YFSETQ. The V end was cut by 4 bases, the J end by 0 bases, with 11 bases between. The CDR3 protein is CASSTRPVSGANVLTF. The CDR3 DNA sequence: TGCGCCAGCAGCACTAGACCGGTCTCTGGGGCCAACGTCCTGACTTTC.

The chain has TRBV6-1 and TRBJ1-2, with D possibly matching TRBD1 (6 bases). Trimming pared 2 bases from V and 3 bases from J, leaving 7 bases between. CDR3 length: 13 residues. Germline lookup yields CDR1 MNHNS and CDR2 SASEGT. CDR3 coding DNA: TGTGCCAGCAGTGAATCAGGGGACTATGGCTACACCTTC. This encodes CASSESGDYGYTF.

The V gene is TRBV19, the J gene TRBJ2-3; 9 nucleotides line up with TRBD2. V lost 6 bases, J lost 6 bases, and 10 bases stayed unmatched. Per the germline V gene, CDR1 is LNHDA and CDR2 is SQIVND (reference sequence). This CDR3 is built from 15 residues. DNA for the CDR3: TGTGCCAGTAGCCCCGGGGGGCTAGCGGGGGATACGCAGTATTTT. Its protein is CASSPGGLAGDTQYF.

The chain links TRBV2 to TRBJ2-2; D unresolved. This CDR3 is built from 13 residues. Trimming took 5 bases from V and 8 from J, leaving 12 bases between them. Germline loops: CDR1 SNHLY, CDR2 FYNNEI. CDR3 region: CASSRDSWGELFF. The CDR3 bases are TGTGCCAGCAGTCGAGATAGTTGGGGGGAGCTGTTTTTT.

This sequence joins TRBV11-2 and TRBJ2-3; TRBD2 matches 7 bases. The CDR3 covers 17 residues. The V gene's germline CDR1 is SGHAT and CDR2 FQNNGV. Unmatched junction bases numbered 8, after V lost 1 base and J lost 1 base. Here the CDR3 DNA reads TGTGCCAGCAGCTTAGGAACCAGCGGGATCGGCACAGATACGCAGTATTTT. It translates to CASSLGTSGIGTDTQYF.

DNA for the CDR3: TGTGCCAGCAGTTTATCCGGGACAGGGGGAGAAGCTTTCTTT. Protein: CASSLSGTGGEAFF. V gene TRBV28 combines with J gene TRBJ1-1, with 11 bases matching TRBD1. Germline CDR1 is MDHEN and CDR2 is SYDVKM. V shed 1 base, J shed 8 bases, and the junction held 3 bases outside the gene matches. There are 14 residues in the CDR3.

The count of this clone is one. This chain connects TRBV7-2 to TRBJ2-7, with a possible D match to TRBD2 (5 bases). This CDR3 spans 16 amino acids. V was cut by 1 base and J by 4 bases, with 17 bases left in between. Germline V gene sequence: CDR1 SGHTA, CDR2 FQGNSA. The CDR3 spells CASSLVGWERDYEQYF. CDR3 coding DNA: TGTGCCAGCAGCTTAGTAGGATGGGAGAGAGATTACGAGCAGTACTTC. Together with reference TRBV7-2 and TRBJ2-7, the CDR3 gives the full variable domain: GAGVSQSPSNKVTEKGKDVELRCDPISGHTALYWYRQSLGQGLEFLIYFQGNSAPDKSGLPSDRFSAERTGGSVSTLTIQRTQQEDSAVYLCASSLVGWERDYEQYFGPGTRLTVT.

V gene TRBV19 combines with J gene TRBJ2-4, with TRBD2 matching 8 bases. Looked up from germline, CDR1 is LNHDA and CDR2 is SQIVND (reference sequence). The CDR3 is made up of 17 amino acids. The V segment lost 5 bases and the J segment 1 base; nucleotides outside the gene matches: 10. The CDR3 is CASSPLGAGAAKNIQYF. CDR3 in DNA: TGTGCCAGTAGTCCCCTGGGAGCGGGAGCTGCCAAAAACATTCAGTACTTC.

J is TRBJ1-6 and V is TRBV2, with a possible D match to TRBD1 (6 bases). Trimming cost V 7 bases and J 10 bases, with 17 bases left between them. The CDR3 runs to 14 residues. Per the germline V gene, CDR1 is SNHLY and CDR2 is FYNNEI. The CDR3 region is CASTGTLLASPLHF. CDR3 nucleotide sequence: TGTGCCAGCACCGGGACACTATTAGCGTCACCCCTCCACTTT.

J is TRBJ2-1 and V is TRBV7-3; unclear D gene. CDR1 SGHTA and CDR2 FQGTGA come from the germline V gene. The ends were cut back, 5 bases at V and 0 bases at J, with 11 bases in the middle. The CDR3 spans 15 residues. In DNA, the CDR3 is TGTGCCAGCAGCCCCCGGCGGAGCTCCTACAATGAGCAGTTCTTC. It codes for CASSPRRSSYNEQFF.

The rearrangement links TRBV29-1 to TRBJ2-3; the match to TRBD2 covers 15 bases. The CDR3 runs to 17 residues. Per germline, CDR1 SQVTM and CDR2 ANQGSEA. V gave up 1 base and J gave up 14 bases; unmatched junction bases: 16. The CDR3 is CSVEGLGTSGRTRERYF. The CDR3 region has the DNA TGCAGCGTTGAAGGTCTCGGGACTAGCGGGAGGACCAGGGAACGGTATTTT.

The CDR3 DNA is TGCAGCGTTGATAGTAGCGGGAGGCCTGGAGAGACCCAGTACTTC. It encodes CSVDSSGRPGETQYF. The chain employs TRBV29-1 and TRBJ2-5, with TRBD2 matching 10 bases. CDR1 and CDR2 (germline): SQVTM, ANQGSEA. Trimming removed 3 bases from V and 4 bases from J; junction bases left unmatched: 8. This CDR3 has 15 residues.

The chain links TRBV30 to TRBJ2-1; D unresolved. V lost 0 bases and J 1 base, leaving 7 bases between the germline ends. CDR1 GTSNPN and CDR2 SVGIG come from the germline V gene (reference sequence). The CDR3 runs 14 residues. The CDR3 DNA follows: TGTGCCTGGAGTGTAGAGCGTTCCTACAATGAGCAGTTCTTC. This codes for CAWSVERSYNEQFF.

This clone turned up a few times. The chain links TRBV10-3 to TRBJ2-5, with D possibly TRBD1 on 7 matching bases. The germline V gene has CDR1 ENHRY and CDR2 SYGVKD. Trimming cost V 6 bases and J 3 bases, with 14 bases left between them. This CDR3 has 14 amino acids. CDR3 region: CAISPGGTKETQYF. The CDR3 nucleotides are TGTGCCATCAGCCCAGGGGGGACAAAAGAGACCCAGTACTTC.

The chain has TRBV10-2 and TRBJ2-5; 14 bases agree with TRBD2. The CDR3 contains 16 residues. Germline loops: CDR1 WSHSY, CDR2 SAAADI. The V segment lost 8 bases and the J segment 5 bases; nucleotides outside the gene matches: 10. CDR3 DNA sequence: TGCGCCAGCCTGACCGGGACTAGCGGGAGAAGGGAGACCCAGTACTTC. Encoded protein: CASLTGTSGRRETQYF.

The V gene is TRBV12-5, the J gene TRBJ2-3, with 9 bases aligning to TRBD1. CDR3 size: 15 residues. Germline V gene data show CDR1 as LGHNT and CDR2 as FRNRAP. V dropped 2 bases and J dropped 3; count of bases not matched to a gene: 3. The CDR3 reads CASGLHGQGTDTQYF. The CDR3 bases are TGTGCTAGTGGTTTGCATGGACAGGGGACAGATACGCAGTATTTT.